One and the same sample provided the 22 T cell receptor beta chains below, sequenced in a study of pediatric ulcerative colitis. Profiling relied on immunoSEQ multiplex PCR, and the TCRdb table lists in-frame clones only, not all of them. The profile covers a few thousand clones, with roughly 87% appearing a single time and more than 2% taken by the ten largest. Sequencing used blood. All receptors derive from a boy younger than 18 with mild ulcerative colitis.

The chain joins TRBV6-1 to TRBJ1-2; 9 bases fit TRBD1. The CDR3 loop spans 15 amino acids. V trimming: 6 bases; J trimming: 6 bases; junction bases outside the gene matches: 11. Germline CDR1 MNHNS, CDR2 SASEGT. The CDR3: CASSPIDRGWNGYTF. CDR3 nucleotide sequence: TGTGCCAGCAGCCCCATCGACAGGGGGTGGAATGGCTACACCTTC.

The rearrangement links TRBV7-8 to TRBJ2-1, with TRBD1 matching 7 bases. V lost 4 bases to trimming and J lost 0 bases; unmatched junction nucleotides: 6. Germline-derived CDR1 and CDR2 are SGHVS and FQNEAQ. The CDR3 totals 16 residues. In nucleotides, the CDR3 is TGTGCCAGCAGCTCATCGGACAGGAGCTCCTACAATGAGCAGTTCTTC. It specifies CASSSSDRSSYNEQFF.

The chain carries TRBV5-6 and TRBJ2-2; D gene unclear. Germline CDR1 SGHDT, CDR2 YYEEEE. V was trimmed by 3 bases and J by 1 base, leaving 22 bases between them. The CDR3 runs 19 residues. CDR3: CASSSPLFVGSKNTGELFF. CDR3 sequence (DNA): TGTGCCAGCAGCTCGCCCCTTTTTGTAGGGTCGAAGAACACCGGGGAGCTGTTTTTT.

The chain joins TRBV7-8 to TRBJ2-6; D perhaps matches TRBD1 (7 bases). This CDR3 is 18 amino acids long. Trimming took off 5 bases at V and 3 bases at J, with 20 bases between the two ends. Germline V gene data show CDR1 as SGHVS and CDR2 as FQNEAQ. The CDR3 nucleotides are TGTGCCAGCAGCATGTCAGGGGGGTTAGTCTTTGGGGCCAACGTCCTGACTTTC. It yields the protein CASSMSGGLVFGANVLTF.

This chain uses TRBV28 with TRBJ1-1, with no clear D. The germline CDR1 and CDR2 sequences are MDHEN and SYDVKM. V lost 5 bases to trimming and J lost 10 bases, with 20 bases between them. The CDR3 covers 14 residues. CDR3 loop: CASSPPPLNRGAFF. The CDR3 bases are TGTGCCAGCAGTCCCCCGCCTCTGAATAGAGGAGCTTTCTTT.

The genes are TRBV20-1 and TRBJ1-5, with D unresolved. V lost 7 bases to trimming and J lost 7 bases, with 8 bases between them. The CDR3 runs 10 residues. Germline lookup yields CDR1 DFQATT and CDR2 SNEGSKA (reference sequence). The DNA for the CDR3 is TGCAGTGTTTCGAGGCAGCCCCAGCATTTT. Translating it yields CSVSRQPQHF.

This clone was seen once. V gene TRBV11-2 combines with J gene TRBJ2-7, with TRBD2 identical over 8 bases. CDR1 is SGHAT, CDR2 FQNNGV, per germline. V lost 0 bases and J lost 11; bases outside the gene matches: 3. The CDR3 loop spans 12 amino acids. The chain's CDR3 is CASSLDLGGEYF. The CDR3 bases are TGTGCCAGCAGCTTAGATCTCGGGGGGGAGTACTTC.

This clone turned up a few times. This rearrangement joins TRBV11-2 to TRBJ2-3; 12 bases are a match to TRBD2. The CDR3 totals 19 residues. Trimming removed 5 bases from V and 4 bases from J; junction bases left unmatched: 16. Germline values: CDR1 SGHAT, CDR2 FQNNGV. CDR3 nucleotide sequence: TGTGCCAGCAGCCTGGGGGCTAGCGGGAGGGGGGTGGAAGCAGATACGCAGTATTTT. Its translation is CASSLGASGRGVEADTQYF. The variable domain in full, with the rest retrieved from reference TRBV11-2 and TRBJ2-3, is EAGVAQSPRYKIIEKRQSVAFWCNPISGHATLYWYQQILGQGPKLLIQFQNNGVVDDSQLPKDRFSAERLKGVDSTLKIQPAKLEDSAVYLCASSLGASGRGVEADTQYFGPGTRLTVL.

The chain recombines TRBV19 with TRBJ1-5; perhaps TRBD1 as D (6 bases). Germline V gives CDR1 LNHDA, CDR2 SQIVND (reference sequence). This CDR3 has 13 residues. Trimming stripped 5 bases from V and 6 bases from J, with 11 bases between. CDR3 DNA: TGTGCCAGTAGTGAGTCAGGGGCTCAGCCCCAGCATTTT. It yields the protein CASSESGAQPQHF.

This sequence joins TRBV29-1 and TRBJ1-1; no definite D call. The CDR3 covers 11 residues. Trimming cost V 7 bases and J 6 bases, with 12 bases left between them. CDR1 and CDR2 from the germline V gene are SQVTM and ANQGSEA. This CDR3 is CSDGVTPEAFF. In DNA form, the CDR3 reads TGCAGCGACGGGGTAACCCCTGAAGCTTTCTTT. The full variable domain, in which reference TRBV29-1 and TRBJ1-1 provide the parts outside the CDR3, is SAVISQKPSRDICQRGTSLTIQCQVDSQVTMMFWYRQQPGQSLTLIATANQGSEATYESGFVIDKFPISRPNLTFSTLTVSNMSPEDSSIYLCSDGVTPEAFFGQGTRLTVV.

The chain carries TRBV9 and TRBJ2-3; TRBD2 matches 7 bases. The trim removed 4 bases at V and 0 bases at J, leaving 14 bases unmatched. Germline-derived CDR1 and CDR2 are SGDLS and YYNGEE. The CDR3 is 18 amino acids. CDR3: CASSRVPAGSHSTDTQYF. CDR3 nucleotides: TGTGCCAGCAGCCGCGTCCCAGCGGGATCCCATAGCACAGATACGCAGTATTTT.

The CDR3 DNA reads TGTGCCAGCAGTTTAGGGGGCGGGAGCCTCGGGGAGACCCAGTACTTC. Residues: CASSLGGGSLGETQYF. The V and J genes are TRBV27 and TRBJ2-5; weak D call: TRBD2 (7 bases). Germline V CDR1 and CDR2: MNHEY, SMNVEV (reference sequence). This CDR3 is built from 16 residues. Trimming took off 2 bases at V and 5 bases at J, with 18 bases between the two ends.

The chain links TRBV7-9 to TRBJ2-1; a possible D gene is TRBD2 (6 bases). Germline V gives CDR1 SEHNR, CDR2 FQNEAQ (reference sequence). V was trimmed by 7 bases and J by 4 bases, leaving 20 bases between them. The CDR3 spans 16 residues. The CDR3 region is CASTRSGGMAYNEQFF. The CDR3 nucleotides read TGTGCCAGCACCAGGAGCGGCGGGATGGCTTACAATGAGCAGTTCTTC.

This clone was observed a single time. The chain combines TRBV10-1 with TRBJ1-1; D gene uncertain. The V end lost 8 bases, the J end lost 1 base, and 17 bases lay between the germline ends. The germline V gene encodes CDR1 WNHNN and CDR2 SYGVQD (reference sequence). There are 15 residues in the CDR3. This CDR3 reads CASGVPLGQNTEAFF. DNA for the CDR3: TGCGCCAGCGGAGTCCCCCTTGGGCAGAACACTGAAGCTTTCTTT.

This chain joins TRBV5-1 and TRBJ2-5, with 13 bases aligning to TRBD2. The CDR3 runs to 16 residues. Per germline, CDR1 SGHRS and CDR2 YFSETQ. Trimming at V came to 6 bases and at J to 2 bases, leaving 7 bases not matched to a gene. Here the CDR3 reads CASTPGGLAGQETQYF. The CDR3 nucleotides read TGCGCCAGCACGCCCGGGGGACTAGCGGGGCAAGAGACCCAGTACTTC.

This clone was picked up one time. The chain carries TRBV28 and TRBJ1-4; D remains ambiguous. Trimming pared 7 bases from V and 8 bases from J, leaving 20 bases between. Germline CDR1 MDHEN, CDR2 SYDVKM. The CDR3 covers 15 residues. The CDR3 protein is CASTGQAIPREKLFF. CDR3 sequence (DNA): TGTGCCAGCACAGGCCAGGCCATACCTAGGGAAAAACTGTTTTTT.

The V call is TRBV28, the J call TRBJ1-1, with a weak D call TRBD1 (5 bases). V was shortened by 1 base and J by 4 bases, with 13 bases between the two germline ends. CDR1 is MDHEN and CDR2 is SYDVKM in the germline V gene. The CDR3 contains 15 residues. The CDR3 nucleotides are TGTGCCAGCAGTTTATCCGACAGAGGGTCCACTGAAGCTTTCTTT. Translation gives CASSLSDRGSTEAFF.

The chain links TRBV27 to TRBJ1-2, with TRBD1 matching over 11 bases. This CDR3 region has 14 residues. The J segment lost 7 bases and the V segment lost 5 bases, leaving 6 bases of the junction unmatched. Germline CDR1 MNHEY, CDR2 SMNVEV (reference sequence). The DNA of the CDR3 is TGTGCCAGCAGTCGCAGCGGGACAGGGGGTGGCTACACCTTC. It encodes CASSRSGTGGGYTF.

V gene TRBV19 combines with J gene TRBJ1-4, with D uncertain. Deletions cut 4 bases from V and 11 bases from J, with 8 bases between. This CDR3 region has 11 residues. CDR1 is LNHDA and CDR2 is SQIVND in the germline V gene (reference sequence). Here the CDR3 reads CASSNLMKLFF. The DNA for the CDR3 is TGTGCCAGTAGTAACCTAATGAAACTGTTTTTT. The whole variable domain, remainder taken from reference TRBV19 and TRBJ1-4, is DGGITQSPKYLFRKEGQNVTLSCEQNLNHDAMYWYRQDPGQGLRLIYYSQIVNDFQKGDIAEGYSVSREKKESFPLTVTSAQKNPTAFYLCASSNLMKLFFGSGTQLSVL.

J is TRBJ1-6 and V is TRBV30; a weak D match, TRBD1 (5 bases). V dropped 0 bases and J dropped 10 bases, with 25 bases sitting between them. The CDR3 runs 18 residues. CDR1 and CDR2 from the germline V gene are GTSNPN and SVGIG (reference sequence). In DNA, the CDR3 is TGTGCCTGGAGTGTTATACGGGTCGGGGGATTCGGGAACTCACCCCTCCACTTT. Translation: CAWSVIRVGGFGNSPLHF.

V and J are TRBV4-1 and TRBJ2-5, with D maybe TRBD2 (6 bases). V was cut by 1 base and J by 5 bases, with 20 bases left in between. CDR1 and CDR2 (germline): MGHRA, YSYEKL. The CDR3 has 17 amino acids. The CDR3 coding sequence is TGCGCCAGCAGCCAAGCCCCGGTGGGGCGGGGTTCGGAGACCCAGTACTTC. It encodes CASSQAPVGRGSETQYF.

The chain couples TRBV10-1 to TRBJ2-2; 10 bases are a match to TRBD2. The CDR3 consists of 18 residues. The V and J ends lost 0 bases and 5 bases, in that order; junction bases with no gene match: 9. Germline lookup yields CDR1 WNHNN and CDR2 SYGVQD (reference sequence). The CDR3 DNA is TGCGCCAGCAGTGAGTCACGGGGGCTAGCGGGAGTAACCGGGGAGCTGTTTTTT. Protein sequence: CASSESRGLAGVTGELFF.